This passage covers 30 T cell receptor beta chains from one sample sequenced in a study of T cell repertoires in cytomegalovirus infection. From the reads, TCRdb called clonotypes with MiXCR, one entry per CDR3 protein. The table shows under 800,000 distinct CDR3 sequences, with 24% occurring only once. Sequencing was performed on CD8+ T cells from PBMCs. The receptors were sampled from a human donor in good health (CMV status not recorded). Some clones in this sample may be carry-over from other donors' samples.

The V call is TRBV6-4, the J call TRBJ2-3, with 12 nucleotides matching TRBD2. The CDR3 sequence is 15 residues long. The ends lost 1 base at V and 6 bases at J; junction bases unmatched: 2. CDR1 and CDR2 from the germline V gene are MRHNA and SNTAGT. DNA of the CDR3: TGTGCCAGCAGTGACTTCGGACTAGCGGGGGATACGCAGTATTTT. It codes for CASSDFGLAGDTQYF.

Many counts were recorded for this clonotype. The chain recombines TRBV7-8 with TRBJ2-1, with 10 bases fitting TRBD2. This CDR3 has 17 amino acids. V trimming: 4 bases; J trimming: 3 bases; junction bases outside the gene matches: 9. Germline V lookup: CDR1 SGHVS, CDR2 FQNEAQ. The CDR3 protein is CASSSSPLAGDYNEQFF. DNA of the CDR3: TGTGCCAGCAGCTCGAGCCCGCTAGCGGGGGACTACAATGAGCAGTTCTTC.

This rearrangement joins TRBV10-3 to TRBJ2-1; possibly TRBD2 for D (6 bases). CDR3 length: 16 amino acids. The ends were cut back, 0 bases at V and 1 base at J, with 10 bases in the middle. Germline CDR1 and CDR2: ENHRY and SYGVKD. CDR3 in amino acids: CAISESMAGSYNEQFF. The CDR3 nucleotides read TGTGCCATCAGTGAGTCGATGGCGGGGTCCTACAATGAGCAGTTCTTC.

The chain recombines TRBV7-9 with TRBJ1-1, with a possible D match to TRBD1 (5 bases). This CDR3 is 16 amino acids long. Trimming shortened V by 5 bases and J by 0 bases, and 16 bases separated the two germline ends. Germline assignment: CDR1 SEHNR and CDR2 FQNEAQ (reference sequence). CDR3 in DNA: TGTGCCAGCAGCCCGAGTGACAGCCTACTGAACACTGAAGCTTTCTTT. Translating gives CASSPSDSLLNTEAFF.

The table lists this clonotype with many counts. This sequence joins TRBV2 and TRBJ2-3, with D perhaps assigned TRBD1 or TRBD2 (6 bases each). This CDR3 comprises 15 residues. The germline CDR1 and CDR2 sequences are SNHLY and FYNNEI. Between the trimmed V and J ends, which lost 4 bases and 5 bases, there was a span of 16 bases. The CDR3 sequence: CASSGDRGPLDTQYF. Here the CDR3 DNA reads TGTGCCAGCAGTGGGGACCGGGGGCCATTAGATACGCAGTATTTT.

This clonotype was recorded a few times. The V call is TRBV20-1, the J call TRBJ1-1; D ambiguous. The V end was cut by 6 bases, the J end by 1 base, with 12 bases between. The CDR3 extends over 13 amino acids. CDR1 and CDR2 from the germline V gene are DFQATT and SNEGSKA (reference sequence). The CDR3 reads CSAKAYWNTEAFF. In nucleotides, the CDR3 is TGCAGTGCGAAGGCCTATTGGAACACTGAAGCTTTCTTT.

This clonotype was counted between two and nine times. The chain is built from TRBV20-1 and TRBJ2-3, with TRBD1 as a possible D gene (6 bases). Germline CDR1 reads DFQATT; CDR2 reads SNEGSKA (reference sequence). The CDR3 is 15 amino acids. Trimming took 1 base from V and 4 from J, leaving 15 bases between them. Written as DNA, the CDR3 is TGCAGTGCTAGAGGGGACACCCATCTTCCAGATACGCAGTATTTT. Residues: CSARGDTHLPDTQYF.

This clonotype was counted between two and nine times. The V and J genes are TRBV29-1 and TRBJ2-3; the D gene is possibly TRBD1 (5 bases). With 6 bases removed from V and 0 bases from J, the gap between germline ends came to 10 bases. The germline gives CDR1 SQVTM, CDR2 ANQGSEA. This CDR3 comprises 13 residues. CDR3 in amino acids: CSVTDPSTDTQYF. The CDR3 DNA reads TGCAGCGTGACAGACCCTAGCACAGATACGCAGTATTTT.

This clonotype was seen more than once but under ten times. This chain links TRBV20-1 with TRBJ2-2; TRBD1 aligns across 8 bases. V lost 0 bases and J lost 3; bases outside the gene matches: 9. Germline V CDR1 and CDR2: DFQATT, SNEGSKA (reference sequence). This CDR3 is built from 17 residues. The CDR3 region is CSARDRGQGVDTGELFF. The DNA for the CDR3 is TGCAGTGCTAGAGATCGAGGACAGGGCGTGGACACCGGGGAGCTGTTTTTT.

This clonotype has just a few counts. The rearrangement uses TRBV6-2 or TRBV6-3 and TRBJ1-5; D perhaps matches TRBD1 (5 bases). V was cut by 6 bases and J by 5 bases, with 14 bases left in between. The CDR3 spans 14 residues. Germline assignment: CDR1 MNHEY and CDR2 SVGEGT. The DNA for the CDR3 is TGTGCCAGCAGCACCGGGACTACACATCAGCCCCAGCATTTT. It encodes CASSTGTTHQPQHF.

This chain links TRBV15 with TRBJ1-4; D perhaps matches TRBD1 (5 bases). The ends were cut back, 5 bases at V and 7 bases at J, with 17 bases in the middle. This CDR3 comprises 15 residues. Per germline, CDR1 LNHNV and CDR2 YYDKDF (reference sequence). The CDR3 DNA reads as TGTGCCACCAGCCTGAGGGCGGGGGTCTCTGAAAAACTGTTTTTT. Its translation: CATSLRAGVSEKLFF.

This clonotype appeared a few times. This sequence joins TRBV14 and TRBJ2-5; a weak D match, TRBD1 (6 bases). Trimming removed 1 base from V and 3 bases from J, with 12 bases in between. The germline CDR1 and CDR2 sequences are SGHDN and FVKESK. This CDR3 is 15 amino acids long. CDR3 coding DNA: TGTGCCAGCAGCCAAGCCTACAGGGCAAAAGAGACCCAGTACTTC. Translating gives CASSQAYRAKETQYF.

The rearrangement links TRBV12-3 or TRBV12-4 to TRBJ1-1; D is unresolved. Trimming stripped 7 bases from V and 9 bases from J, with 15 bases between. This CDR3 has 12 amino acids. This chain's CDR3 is CASTHGGSQAFF. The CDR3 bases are TGTGCCAGCACCCATGGAGGCTCTCAAGCTTTCTTT.

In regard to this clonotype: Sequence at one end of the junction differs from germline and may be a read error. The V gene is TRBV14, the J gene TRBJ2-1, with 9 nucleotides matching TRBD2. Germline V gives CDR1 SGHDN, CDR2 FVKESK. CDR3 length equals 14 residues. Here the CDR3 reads CASSQRGGPNGQFF. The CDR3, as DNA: TGTGCCAGCAGCCAGCGGGGGGGACCCAATGGGCAGTTCTTC.

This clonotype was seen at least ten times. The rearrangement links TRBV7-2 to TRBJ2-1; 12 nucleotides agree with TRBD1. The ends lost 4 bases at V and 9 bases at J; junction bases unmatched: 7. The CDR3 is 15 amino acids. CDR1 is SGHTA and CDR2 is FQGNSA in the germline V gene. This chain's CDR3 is CASSSRDRGLGEQFF. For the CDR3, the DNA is TGTGCCAGCAGCTCCCGGGACAGGGGGCTAGGTGAGCAGTTCTTC.

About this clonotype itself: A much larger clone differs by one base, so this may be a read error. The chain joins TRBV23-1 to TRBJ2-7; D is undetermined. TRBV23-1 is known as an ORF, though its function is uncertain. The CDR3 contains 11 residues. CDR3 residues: CANSHPLEQYV. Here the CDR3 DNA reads TGCGCCAACAGTCACCCCTTAGAGCAGTACGTC.

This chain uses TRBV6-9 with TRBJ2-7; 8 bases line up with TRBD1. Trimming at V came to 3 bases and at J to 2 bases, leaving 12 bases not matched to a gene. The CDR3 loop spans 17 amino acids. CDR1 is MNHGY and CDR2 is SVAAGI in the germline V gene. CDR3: CASSYTLQGATTYEQYV. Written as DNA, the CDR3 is TGTGCCAGCAGTTACACTCTTCAGGGGGCGACCACCTACGAGCAGTACGTC.

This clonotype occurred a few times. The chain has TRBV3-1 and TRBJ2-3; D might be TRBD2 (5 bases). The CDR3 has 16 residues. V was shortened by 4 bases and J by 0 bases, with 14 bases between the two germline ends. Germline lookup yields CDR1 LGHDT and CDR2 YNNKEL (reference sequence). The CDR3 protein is CASSPIRGASTDTQYF. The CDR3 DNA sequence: TGTGCCAGCAGCCCCATCCGGGGAGCTAGCACAGATACGCAGTATTTT.

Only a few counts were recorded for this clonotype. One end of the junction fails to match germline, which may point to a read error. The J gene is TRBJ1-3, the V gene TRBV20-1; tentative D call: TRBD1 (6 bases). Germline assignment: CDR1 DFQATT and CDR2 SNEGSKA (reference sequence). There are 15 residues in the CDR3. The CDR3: CSARDYRDSGNTIYF. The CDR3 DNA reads TGCAGTGCCAGAGATTACAGGGACTCTGGAAACACCATATATTTT.

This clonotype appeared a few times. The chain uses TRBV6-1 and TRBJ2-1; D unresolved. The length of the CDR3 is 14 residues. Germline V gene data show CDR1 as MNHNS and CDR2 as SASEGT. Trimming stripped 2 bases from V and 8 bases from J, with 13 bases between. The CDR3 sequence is CASSELLQLDEQFF. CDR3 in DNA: TGTGCCAGCAGTGAACTTTTACAATTGGATGAGCAGTTCTTC.

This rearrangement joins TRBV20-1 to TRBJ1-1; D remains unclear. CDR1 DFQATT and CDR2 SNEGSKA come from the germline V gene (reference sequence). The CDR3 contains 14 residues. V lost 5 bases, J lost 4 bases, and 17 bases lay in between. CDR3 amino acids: CSAFNLNSLTEAFF. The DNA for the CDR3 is TGCAGTGCTTTCAACCTCAACTCCCTCACTGAAGCTTTCTTT.

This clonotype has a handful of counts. The CDR3 spells CASSPDRGPGGAFF. As DNA, the CDR3 is TGTGCCAGCAGCCCAGACAGGGGCCCTGGGGGAGCTTTCTTT. This chain joins TRBV7-9 and TRBJ1-1; 8 bases agree with TRBD1. This CDR3 contains 14 residues. J lost 10 bases, V lost 5 bases, and 12 bases had no gene match. Germline assignment: CDR1 SEHNR and CDR2 FQNEAQ (reference sequence).

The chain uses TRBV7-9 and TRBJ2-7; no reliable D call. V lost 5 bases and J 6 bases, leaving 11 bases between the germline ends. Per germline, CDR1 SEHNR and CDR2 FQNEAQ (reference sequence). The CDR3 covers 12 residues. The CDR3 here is CASSLGSIEQYF. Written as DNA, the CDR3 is TGTGCCAGCAGCCTAGGGTCTATCGAGCAGTACTTC.

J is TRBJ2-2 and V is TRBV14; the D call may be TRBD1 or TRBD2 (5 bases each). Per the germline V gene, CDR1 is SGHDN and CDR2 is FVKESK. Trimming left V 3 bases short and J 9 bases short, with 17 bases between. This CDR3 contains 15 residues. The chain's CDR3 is CASSQPPGPRWELFF. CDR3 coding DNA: TGTGCCAGCAGCCAGCCCCCGGGACCCCGGTGGGAGCTGTTTTTT. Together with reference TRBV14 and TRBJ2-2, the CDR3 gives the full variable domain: EAGVTQFPSHSVIEKGQTVTLRCDPISGHDNLYWYRRVMGKEIKFLLHFVKESKQDESGMPNNRFLAERTGGTYSTLKVQPAELEDSGVYFCASSQPPGPRWELFFGEGSRLTVL.

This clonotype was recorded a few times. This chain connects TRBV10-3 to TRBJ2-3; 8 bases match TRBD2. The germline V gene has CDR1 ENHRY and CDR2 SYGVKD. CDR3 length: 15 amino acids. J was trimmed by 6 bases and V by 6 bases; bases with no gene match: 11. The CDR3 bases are TGTGCCATCAGAAACGTAGCGGGGCCGGGGGATACGCAGTATTTT. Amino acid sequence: CAIRNVAGPGDTQYF.

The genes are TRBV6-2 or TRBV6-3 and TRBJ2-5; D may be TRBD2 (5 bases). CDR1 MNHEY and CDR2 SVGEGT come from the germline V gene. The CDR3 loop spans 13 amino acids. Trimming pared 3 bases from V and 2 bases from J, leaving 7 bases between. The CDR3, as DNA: TGTGCCAGCAGTTATGGGGAGCAAGAGACCCAGTACTTC. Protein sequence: CASSYGEQETQYF.

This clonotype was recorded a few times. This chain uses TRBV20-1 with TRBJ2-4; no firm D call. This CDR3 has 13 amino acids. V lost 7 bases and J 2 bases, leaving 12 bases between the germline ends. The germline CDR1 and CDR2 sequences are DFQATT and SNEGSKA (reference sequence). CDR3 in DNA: TGCAGTGTTTACGTGCTAACCAAAAACATTCAGTACTTC. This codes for CSVYVLTKNIQYF.

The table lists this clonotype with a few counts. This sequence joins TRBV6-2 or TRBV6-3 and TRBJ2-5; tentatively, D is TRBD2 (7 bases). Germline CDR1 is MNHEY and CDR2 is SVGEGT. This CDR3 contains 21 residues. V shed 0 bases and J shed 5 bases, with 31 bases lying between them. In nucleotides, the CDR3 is TGTGCCAGCAGTTACTCCATCGGCCTTCAACGAGGGGGGGGGGCCGGTGAGACCCAGTACTTC. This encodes CASSYSIGLQRGGGAGETQYF.

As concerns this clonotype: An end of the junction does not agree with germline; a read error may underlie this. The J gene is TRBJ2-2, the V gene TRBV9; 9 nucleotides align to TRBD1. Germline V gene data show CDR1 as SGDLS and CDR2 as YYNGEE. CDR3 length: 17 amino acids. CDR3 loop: CVSSVDRDRGDTGELFF. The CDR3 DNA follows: TGTGTCAGCAGCGTAGACCGAGACAGGGGGGATACCGGGGAGCTGTTTTTT.

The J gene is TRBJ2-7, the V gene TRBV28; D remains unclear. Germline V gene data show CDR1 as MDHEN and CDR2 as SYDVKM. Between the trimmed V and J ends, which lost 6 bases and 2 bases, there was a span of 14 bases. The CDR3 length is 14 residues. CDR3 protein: CASSEVASPYEQYV. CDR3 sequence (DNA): TGTGCCAGCAGCGAGGTGGCTTCCCCCTACGAGCAGTACGTC.